The rows below give T cell receptor beta chains drawn from one sample of a study of T cell repertoires and HLA-DP antigens. Here immunoSEQ multiplex PCR was the method, and the copy in TCRdb shows in-frame clones only, minus some. The sample yields some 110,000 clones, 85% to 95% seen once. No antigen is known for these receptors. The sample comprised CD4+ T cells from PBMCs. The receptors shown here come from a woman aged 18-35 years in good health and CMV-seronegative. The CDR3 runs from the conserved cysteine through the conserved F or W.

>TRBV7-2|TRBJ1-5
CASSLARLLSEEGQPQHF
>TRBV6-5|TRBJ2-5
CASSTRLLQETQYF
>TRBV2|TRBJ2-1
CASSPTTQGLEQFF
>TRBV19|TRBJ1-1
CASSRQGDTEAFF
>TRBV28|TRBJ2-6
CASCRRGSGANVLTF
>TRBV7-2|TRBJ2-7
CASSLAGTRTPQYEQYF
>TRBV28|TRBJ1-1
CASSSATRTVRIGVSFF
>TRBV27|TRBJ1-1
CASSPYRPNTEAFF
>TRBV5-4|TRBJ2-7
CASSRAGVKNEQYF
>TRBV28|TRBJ1-6
CASTTGSSYNSPLHF
>TRBV11-2|TRBJ2-7
CASSLGNGWQEGYEQYF
>TRBV5-8|TRBJ1-5
CASSLRFVQPQHF
>TRBV13|TRBJ1-2
CASSLGAGSYGYTF
>TRBV7-9|TRBJ2-3
CASSLASAGPDTQYF
>TRBV2|TRBJ1-3
CASSLTTGAGNTIYF
>TRBV7-2|TRBJ2-3
CASSLTGITDTQYF
>TRBV7-3|TRBJ1-1
CASSFGYNTEAFF
>TRBV18|TRBJ1-2
CASSPGQVLYGYTF
>TRBV12-5|TRBJ2-7
CASGLGEEWVAGETRYEQYF
>TRBV18|TRBJ1-2
CASSLMRTDDYGYTF
>TRBV11-3|TRBJ2-1
CASSPRVTTAYNEQFF
>TRBV28|TRBJ2-1
CASRFSGGAHNEQFF
>TRBV4-2|TRBJ1-4
CASSHALPQGLNEKLFF
>TRBV30|TRBJ1-5
CAWSGGVGQPQHF
>TRBV28|TRBJ1-3
CASSFPGSGNTIYF
>TRBV2|TRBJ1-2
CASSEGNYGYTF
>TRBV5-1|TRBJ1-1
CASSLDGMNTEAFF
>TRBV6-6|TRBJ2-1
CASSYSIASGEQFF
>TRBV5-4|TRBJ1-2
CASSLTANYGYTF
>TRBV15|TRBJ2-7
CATSVQRGNYEQYF
>TRBV5-5|TRBJ2-1
CASSLVWSSYNEQFF
>TRBV5-1|TRBJ1-2
CASSPQGTDQVHGYTF